Below, 20 T cell receptor beta chains from the same sample are listed, as sequenced in a study of T cell responses to AZD1222 COVID-19 vaccine. Clones were read by immunoSEQ multiplex PCR, and TCRdb kept only the in-frame ones, dropping some. The sample has around 58,000 clones, more than 80% seen once. The sample in question was peripheral blood, obtained 28 days after the second AZD1222 dose. Receptors originate from an adult who received the AZD1222 COVID-19 vaccine.

Only one count was recorded for this clone. This chain uses TRBV27 with TRBJ1-5; D is uncertain. Germline V gives CDR1 MNHEY, CDR2 SMNVEV (reference sequence). Trimming left V 0 bases short and J 1 base short, with 7 bases between. The CDR3 has 15 amino acids. This CDR3 is CASSLSGWSNQPQHF. In DNA form, the CDR3 reads TGTGCCAGCAGTTTATCGGGGTGGAGCAATCAGCCCCAGCATTTT.

CDR3 region: CSARDQMAAFF. The CDR3 bases are TGCAGTGCTCGGGACCAAATGGCGGCTTTCTTT. The rearrangement uses TRBV20-1 and TRBJ1-1, with D perhaps TRBD1 (5 bases). Germline V gene lookup returns CDR1 DFQATT and CDR2 SNEGSKA (reference sequence). Trimming shortened V by 5 bases and J by 11 bases, and 15 bases separated the two germline ends. The CDR3 is 11 residues long.

This clone was found once. The chain uses TRBV14 and TRBJ1-1; D possibly corresponds to TRBD1 (6 bases). Germline CDR1 SGHDN, CDR2 FVKESK. Trimming cost V 1 base and J 10 bases, with 13 bases left between them. CDR3 length: 13 residues. CDR3 amino acids: CASSQGVKGGAFF. CDR3 DNA sequence: TGTGCCAGCAGCCAAGGGGTAAAAGGGGGAGCTTTCTTT.

The rearrangement links TRBV30 to TRBJ2-2; 9 bases map to TRBD2. Trimming removed 2 bases from V and 7 bases from J; junction bases left unmatched: 8. Germline V gene sequence: CDR1 GTSNPN, CDR2 SVGIG (reference sequence). The CDR3 is 15 amino acids. The CDR3 loop is CAWSTGTSPNGELFF. The DNA of the CDR3 is TGTGCCTGGAGTACGGGGACTAGCCCCAACGGGGAGCTGTTTTTT.

The chain is built from TRBV14 and TRBJ1-2; a possible D gene is TRBD1 (5 bases). CDR1 is SGHDN and CDR2 is FVKESK in the germline V gene. V gave up 0 bases and J gave up 8 bases, with 7 bases separating them. This CDR3 spans 12 amino acids. The CDR3 region has the DNA TGTGCCAGCAGCCAAGAGGGGCTCGGCTACACCTTC. Protein product: CASSQEGLGYTF. Full variable domain (missing parts from reference TRBV14 and TRBJ1-2): EAGVTQFPSHSVIEKGQTVTLRCDPISGHDNLYWYRRVMGKEIKFLLHFVKESKQDESGMPNNRFLAERTGGTYSTLKVQPAELEDSGVYFCASSQEGLGYTFGSGTRLTVV.

The chain couples TRBV7-2 to TRBJ1-1; no firm D call. Trimming took 1 base from V and 0 from J, leaving 6 bases between them. This CDR3 comprises 14 residues. The germline V gene has CDR1 SGHTA and CDR2 FQGNSA. Here the CDR3 reads CASSLDRVNTEAFF. For the CDR3, the DNA is TGTGCCAGCAGCTTAGATCGTGTGAACACTGAAGCTTTCTTT.

This clone was seen only once. The chain uses TRBV3-1 (or the pseudogene TRBV3-2) and TRBJ1-2; D uncertain. This CDR3 contains 13 residues. Germline-derived CDR1 and CDR2 are LGHDT and YNNKEL (reference sequence). Between the trimmed V and J ends, which lost 1 base and 8 bases, there was a span of 11 bases. The CDR3 loop reads CASSQVLSHGYTF. The CDR3 bases are TGTGCCAGCAGCCAAGTCTTGAGCCACGGCTACACCTTC.

The chain carries TRBV20-1 and TRBJ1-6; possible D gene TRBD1, 6 bases. CDR1 DFQATT and CDR2 SNEGSKA come from the germline V gene (reference sequence). This CDR3 has 16 residues. The germline V and J ends were trimmed by 3 bases and 2 bases, with 14 bases remaining between them. The CDR3 sequence is CSASSGHLPYNSPLHF. The CDR3 DNA reads TGCAGTGCTAGTTCGGGACACTTACCCTATAATTCACCCCTCCACTTT.

The gene calls are TRBV30 and TRBJ1-6; D might be TRBD1 (5 bases). Germline CDR1 is GTSNPN and CDR2 is SVGIG (reference sequence). CDR3 length equals 16 residues. With 3 bases removed from V and 5 bases from J, the gap between germline ends came to 17 bases. CDR3 DNA sequence: TGTGCCTGGAGACCCACGACCGGGACCAATAATTCACCCCTCCACTTT. Residues: CAWRPTTGTNNSPLHF.

The rearrangement uses TRBV29-1 and TRBJ1-3; no reliable D call. The V and J ends lost 8 bases and 4 bases respectively, with 15 bases between them. The CDR3 is made up of 13 amino acids. Germline CDR1 reads SQVTM; CDR2 reads ANQGSEA. CDR3 residues: CSISSASGNTIYF. CDR3 sequence (DNA): TGCAGCATTTCGTCCGCTTCAGGAAACACCATATATTTT.

This clone was counted a single time. V and J are TRBV27 and TRBJ1-6; 7 nucleotides align to TRBD1. The CDR3 has 18 residues. The J segment lost 8 bases and the V segment lost 7 bases, leaving 20 bases of the junction unmatched. Germline V gives CDR1 MNHEY, CDR2 SMNVEV (reference sequence). The CDR3 sequence: CASKRQGRPTGVDSPLHF. In DNA, the CDR3 is TGTGCCAGCAAAAGACAGGGACGGCCAACGGGAGTTGATTCACCCCTCCACTTT.

The V and J genes are TRBV18 and TRBJ2-5, with 15 nucleotides matching TRBD2. The CDR3 runs 19 residues. V lost 2 bases, J lost 1 base, and 8 bases stayed unmatched. Germline V CDR1 and CDR2: KGHSH, LQKENI. The CDR3 coding sequence is TGTGCCAGCTCACCATACGGACTAGCGGGAGGGGAAGTCCAAGAGACCCAGTACTTC. Its translation: CASSPYGLAGGEVQETQYF.

The chain uses TRBV18 and TRBJ2-2, with D maybe TRBD1 (5 bases). This CDR3 is built from 14 residues. V lost 8 bases and J 1 base, leaving 11 bases between the germline ends. Looked up from germline, CDR1 is KGHSH and CDR2 is LQKENI. The CDR3 here is CASTPTGNTGELFF. The CDR3 DNA reads as TGTGCCAGCACTCCTACAGGGAACACCGGGGAGCTGTTTTTT.

The chain is built from TRBV2 and TRBJ2-1; 7 nucleotides agree with TRBD2. With 2 bases clipped from V and 3 bases from J, the junction kept 7 bases outside the gene matches. CDR1 and CDR2 (germline): SNHLY, FYNNEI. The CDR3 extends over 16 amino acids. CDR3 sequence reads: CASSEWGGRVYNEQFF. The CDR3 bases are TGTGCCAGCAGTGAATGGGGCGGGAGAGTCTACAATGAGCAGTTCTTC.

V gene TRBV28 combines with J gene TRBJ1-1; D is perhaps TRBD1 (6 bases). This CDR3 comprises 14 residues. Trimming took 3 bases from V and 7 from J, leaving 15 bases between them. The germline gives CDR1 MDHEN, CDR2 SYDVKM. The CDR3 region is CASSFGAGEFEAFF. The CDR3 DNA reads TGTGCCAGCAGTTTTGGGGCAGGGGAATTTGAAGCTTTCTTT.

The V gene is TRBV3-1 (or the pseudogene TRBV3-2), the J gene TRBJ2-5; D possibly uses TRBD1 or TRBD2 (5 bases each). Germline V CDR1 and CDR2: LGHDT, YNNKEL (reference sequence). The CDR3 runs 16 residues. Trimming pared 2 bases from V and 0 bases from J, leaving 13 bases between. CDR3 protein: CASSQTPGAYQETQYF. CDR3 DNA sequence: TGTGCCAGCAGCCAAACACCCGGGGCGTACCAAGAGACCCAGTACTTC.

The V gene is TRBV30, the J gene TRBJ1-4; D not resolved. This CDR3 is 13 amino acids long. CDR1 and CDR2 from the germline V gene are GTSNPN and SVGIG (reference sequence). The V end was cut by 3 bases, the J end by 2 bases, with 7 bases between. Here the CDR3 DNA reads TGTGCCTGGAGCGCAGACACTAATGAAAAACTGTTTTTT. As protein: CAWSADTNEKLFF. Drawing the rest from reference TRBV30 and TRBJ1-4, the complete variable domain is SQTIHQWPATLVQPVGSPLSLECTVEGTSNPNLYWYRQAAGRGLQLLFYSVGIGQISSEVPQNLSASRPQDRQFILSSKKLLLSDSGFYLCAWSADTNEKLFFGSGTQLSVL.

The rearrangement links TRBV12-3 or TRBV12-4 to TRBJ2-7; D is possibly TRBD2 (5 bases). The CDR3 is 13 amino acids. V lost 6 bases to trimming and J lost 6 bases, with 15 bases between them. Here the CDR3 reads CASSPTGGVEQYF. CDR3 DNA sequence: TGTGCCAGCAGCCCGACTGGAGGTGTCGAGCAGTACTTC.

Here the CDR3 reads CASRTAHNSPLHF. In DNA form, the CDR3 reads TGTGCCAGCAGGACGGCGCATAATTCACCCCTCCACTTT. The rearrangement uses TRBV11-3 and TRBJ1-6; the D is unclear. Trimming pared 6 bases from V and 5 bases from J, leaving 8 bases between. Germline V gene lookup returns CDR1 SGHNT and CDR2 YENEEA. The CDR3 contains 13 residues.

This clone has just one count. The V and J genes are TRBV5-1 and TRBJ1-3; TRBD1 agrees at 7 bases. J lost 3 bases, V lost 2 bases, and 5 bases had no gene match. The CDR3 length is 15 residues. Germline CDR1 and CDR2: SGHRS and YFSETQ. The CDR3, as DNA: TGCGCCAGCAGCTTACAGGGGCAGCTTGGAAACACCATATATTTT. It translates to CASSLQGQLGNTIYF.